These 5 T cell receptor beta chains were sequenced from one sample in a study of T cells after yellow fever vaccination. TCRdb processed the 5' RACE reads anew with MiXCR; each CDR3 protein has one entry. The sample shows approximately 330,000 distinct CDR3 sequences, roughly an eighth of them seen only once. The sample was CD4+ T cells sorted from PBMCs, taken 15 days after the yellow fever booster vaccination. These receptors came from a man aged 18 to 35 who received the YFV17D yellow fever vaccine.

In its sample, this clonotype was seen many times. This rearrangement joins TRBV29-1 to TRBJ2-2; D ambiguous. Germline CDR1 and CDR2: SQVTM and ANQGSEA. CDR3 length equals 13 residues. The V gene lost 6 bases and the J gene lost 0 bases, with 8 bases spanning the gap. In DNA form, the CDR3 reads TGCAGCGTGAGACACACGAACACCGGGGAGCTGTTTTTT. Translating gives CSVRHTNTGELFF.

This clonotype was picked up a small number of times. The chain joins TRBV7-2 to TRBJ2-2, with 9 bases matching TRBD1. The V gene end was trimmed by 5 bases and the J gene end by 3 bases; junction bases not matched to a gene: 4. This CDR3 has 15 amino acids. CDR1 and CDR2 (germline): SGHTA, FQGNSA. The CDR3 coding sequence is TGTGCCAGCAGCCCGGGGACAGGGTACACCGGGGAGCTGTTTTTT. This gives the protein CASSPGTGYTGELFF.

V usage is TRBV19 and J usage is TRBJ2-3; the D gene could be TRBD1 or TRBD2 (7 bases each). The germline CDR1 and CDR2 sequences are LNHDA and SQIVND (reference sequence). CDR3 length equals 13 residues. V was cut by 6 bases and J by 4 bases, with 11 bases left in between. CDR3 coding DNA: TGTGCCAGTAGGCAGGGGGGGCCAGATACGCAGTATTTT. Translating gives CASRQGGPDTQYF.

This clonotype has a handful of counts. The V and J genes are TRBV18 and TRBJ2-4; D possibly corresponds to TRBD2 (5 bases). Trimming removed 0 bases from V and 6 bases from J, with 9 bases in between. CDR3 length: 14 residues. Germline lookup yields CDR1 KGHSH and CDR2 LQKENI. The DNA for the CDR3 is TGTGCCAGCTCACCACCGGGAGTCACAAACATTCAGTACTTC. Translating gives CASSPPGVTNIQYF.

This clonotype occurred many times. The CDR3 loop reads CASSDGTANTGELFF. The CDR3 nucleotides are TGCGCCAGCAGTGATGGGACAGCCAACACCGGGGAGCTGTTTTTT. The genes are TRBV10-2 and TRBJ2-2, with 7 bases lining up with TRBD1. V was clipped by 3 bases and J by 2 bases; unmatched bases: 3. Germline V gene data show CDR1 as WSHSY and CDR2 as SAAADI. The CDR3 is made up of 15 amino acids.